One and the same sample provided the 27 T cell receptor beta chains below, sequenced in a study of T cells in localized non-small cell lung cancer. Sequencing used immunoSEQ multiplex PCR; TCRdb keeps in-frame clones, though not all of them. The data hold 20,000 to 30,000 clones, with approximately 90% observed a single time. Sequenced here: PBMCs, sampled before any cancer treatment. The receptor set was obtained from a man aged 35 to 69 with stage II lung adenocarcinoma.

This clone was found once. The chain employs TRBV10-1 and TRBJ2-1; TRBD2 might be the D (5 bases). Trimming removed 2 bases at V and 10 bases at J, with 9 bases between. Germline CDR1 and CDR2: WNHNN and SYGVQD (reference sequence). This CDR3 comprises 12 residues. Written as DNA, the CDR3 is TGCGCCAGCAGTGAGAGCGGTGTCGAGCAGTTCTTC. Translated: CASSESGVEQFF.

The chain links TRBV5-5 to TRBJ1-5; 7 bases align to TRBD1. The length of the CDR3 is 14 residues. The trim removed 4 bases at V and 3 bases at J, leaving 4 bases unmatched. Per the germline V gene, CDR1 is SGHKS and CDR2 is YYEKEE (reference sequence). Here the CDR3 reads CASSLGTDNQPQHF. The CDR3 nucleotides are TGTGCCAGCAGCCTCGGGACAGACAATCAGCCCCAGCATTTT.

The rearrangement joins TRBV20-1 to TRBJ1-1; no reliable D call. This CDR3 contains 11 residues. Germline loops: CDR1 DFQATT, CDR2 SNEGSKA (reference sequence). V was trimmed by 0 bases and J by 8 bases, leaving 7 bases between them. CDR3 sequence reads: CSARDSREAFF. CDR3 in DNA: TGCAGTGCTAGAGATTCCCGAGAAGCTTTCTTT.

This clone was counted once. The chain couples TRBV9 to TRBJ1-1; TRBD1 aligns across 7 bases. The CDR3 consists of 15 residues. The germline V gene encodes CDR1 SGDLS and CDR2 YYNGEE. The junction had 10 bases not matched to a gene; V was cut back by 3 bases and J by 5 bases. The CDR3 reads CASSGTGTAGTEAFF. The CDR3 nucleotides are TGTGCCAGCAGCGGAACCGGGACAGCCGGAACTGAAGCTTTCTTT.

Only one count was recorded for this clone. This chain joins TRBV7-9 and TRBJ2-3, with D perhaps TRBD2 (5 bases). The germline gives CDR1 SEHNR, CDR2 FQNEAQ (reference sequence). The V end lost 5 bases, the J end lost 5 bases, and 14 bases lay between the germline ends. The CDR3 spans 14 residues. CDR3 sequence reads: CASSPSEVQDTQYF. For the CDR3, the DNA is TGTGCCAGCAGCCCTTCGGAGGTGCAAGATACGCAGTATTTT.

J is TRBJ2-7 and V is TRBV30, with D perhaps matching TRBD2 (5 bases). The CDR3 has 12 residues. V dropped 0 bases and J dropped 3 bases, with 6 bases sitting between them. The germline V gene has CDR1 GTSNPN and CDR2 SVGIG (reference sequence). Written as DNA, the CDR3 is TGTGCCTGGAGTGTACGGGGCTACGAGCAGTACTTC. Its protein is CAWSVRGYEQYF.

The genes are TRBV7-4 and TRBJ2-1; D gene unclear. V was pared by 8 bases and J by 0 bases, with 8 bases between. The CDR3 totals 13 residues. CDR1 SGHVT and CDR2 SQSDAQ come from the germline V gene. CDR3 sequence (DNA): TGTGCCAGCGGTAGAGTCTCCTACAATGAGCAGTTCTTC. This gives the protein CASGRVSYNEQFF.

The rearrangement joins TRBV9 to TRBJ1-1; a possible D gene is TRBD1 (5 bases). Germline values: CDR1 SGDLS, CDR2 YYNGEE. The germline V and J ends were trimmed by 4 bases and 1 base, with 23 bases remaining between them. The CDR3 consists of 18 residues. The CDR3 is CASSSKDLDNGPNTEAFF. The CDR3 bases are TGTGCCAGCAGCTCAAAAGACCTGGACAACGGGCCGAACACTGAAGCTTTCTTT.

This rearrangement joins TRBV4-3 to TRBJ2-7; possibly TRBD2 for D (5 bases). Germline lookup yields CDR1 LGHNA and CDR2 YSLEER. V shed 0 bases and J shed 3 bases, with 9 bases lying between them. This CDR3 spans 14 amino acids. CDR3 bases: TGCGCCAGCAGCCAAGATAGGGCGGGCTACGAGCAGTACTTC. It is translated as CASSQDRAGYEQYF.

The chain has TRBV7-3 and TRBJ2-2; TRBD1 aligns across 10 bases. CDR3 size: 17 residues. Germline CDR1 reads SGHTA; CDR2 reads FQGTGA. The V and J ends lost 2 bases and 3 bases, in that order; junction bases with no gene match: 6. The CDR3 region has the DNA TGTGCCAGCAGCTTACTGCCGGGACAGGGGTACACCGGGGAGCTGTTTTTT. Residues: CASSLLPGQGYTGELFF. The full variable domain, completed using reference TRBV7-3 and TRBJ2-2, is GAGVSQTPSNKVTEKGKYVELRCDPISGHTALYWYRQSLGQGPEFLIYFQGTGAADDSGLPNDRFFAVRPEGSVSTLKIQRTERGDSAVYLCASSLLPGQGYTGELFFGEGSRLTVL.

The V call is TRBV5-1, the J call TRBJ2-5, with unresolved D. Trimming took off 0 bases at V and 1 base at J, with 7 bases between the two ends. Germline V gives CDR1 SGHRS, CDR2 YFSETQ. The CDR3 is made up of 14 amino acids. DNA of the CDR3: TGCGCCAGCAGCTTGGATGTGGCCCAAGAGACCCAGTACTTC. Translating it yields CASSLDVAQETQYF.

This chain links TRBV10-3 with TRBJ2-1; possible D gene TRBD2, 5 bases. The CDR3 contains 13 residues. Germline V gene sequence: CDR1 ENHRY, CDR2 SYGVKD. The V and J ends lost 8 bases and 0 bases respectively, with 8 bases between them. The CDR3 loop is CAIGESSYNEQFF. In nucleotides, the CDR3 is TGTGCCATCGGGGAGAGCTCCTACAATGAGCAGTTCTTC.

This rearrangement joins TRBV5-1 to TRBJ2-2; 8 bases agree with TRBD2. The length of the CDR3 is 18 residues. The germline gives CDR1 SGHRS, CDR2 YFSETQ. V gave up 3 bases and J gave up 3 bases; unmatched junction bases: 13. CDR3 in amino acids: CASSSRGATSGHTGELFF. CDR3 DNA sequence: TGCGCCAGCAGCTCCCGGGGCGCCACTAGCGGTCACACCGGGGAGCTGTTTTTT. The entire variable domain, with the rest obtained from reference TRBV5-1 and TRBJ2-2, is as follows: KAGVTQTPRYLIKTRGQQVTLSCSPISGHRSVSWYQQTPGQGLQFLFEYFSETQRNKGNFPGRFSGRQFSNSRSEMNVSTLELGDSALYLCASSSRGATSGHTGELFFGEGSRLTVL.

This CDR3 is CASSERNTEAFF. CDR3 bases: TGTGCCAGCAGTGAGAGGAACACTGAAGCTTTCTTT. The chain couples TRBV28 to TRBJ1-1; unclear D gene. V was pared by 5 bases and J by 1 base, with 5 bases between. Germline lookup yields CDR1 MDHEN and CDR2 SYDVKM. The CDR3 has 12 residues.

CDR3 in DNA: TGTGCCAGCAGCTTCCGGGGAAACACCATATATTTT. It specifies CASSFRGNTIYF. This chain links TRBV7-9 with TRBJ1-3; unclear D gene. There are 12 residues in the CDR3. V lost 3 bases and J 4 bases, leaving 4 bases between the germline ends. Germline values: CDR1 SEHNR, CDR2 FQNEAQ (reference sequence).

As regards this clone: Sequence at one end of the junction differs from germline and may be a read error. The sample carries other DNA sequences with the same CDR3. V gene TRBV29-1 combines with J gene TRBJ2-2; 8 bases match TRBD1. CDR1 and CDR2 from the germline V gene are SQVTM and ANQGSEA. The CDR3 totals 16 residues. CDR3 in DNA: TGCAGCGTGGGCCCCCGGACAGGGAGAAACACCGGGGAGTTGTTTTTT. This gives the protein CSVGPRTGRNTGELFF.

This chain links TRBV30 with TRBJ2-2; the D gene is possibly TRBD1 (5 bases). The CDR3 is made up of 14 amino acids. Germline V gene sequence: CDR1 GTSNPN, CDR2 SVGIG (reference sequence). V gave up 3 bases and J gave up 5 bases, with 13 bases separating them. The CDR3 sequence is CAWRTQGGTGELFF. The CDR3 nucleotides are TGTGCCTGGAGGACGCAGGGTGGGACCGGGGAGCTGTTTTTT. The full variable domain, rest sourced from reference TRBV30 and TRBJ2-2, is SQTIHQWPATLVQPVGSPLSLECTVEGTSNPNLYWYRQAAGRGLQLLFYSVGIGQISSEVPQNLSASRPQDRQFILSSKKLLLSDSGFYLCAWRTQGGTGELFFGEGSRLTVL.

The rearrangement uses TRBV11-1 and TRBJ1-5; D is possibly TRBD1 (5 bases). This CDR3 contains 18 residues. Deletions cut 5 bases from V and 0 bases from J, with 20 bases between. The V gene's germline CDR1 is SGHAT and CDR2 FQDESV (reference sequence). The DNA of the CDR3 is TGTGCCAGCAGCACACATTTGACAGATTTTATTAGCAATCAGCCCCAGCATTTT. This gives the protein CASSTHLTDFISNQPQHF.

The chain is built from TRBV7-9 and TRBJ2-2, with a possible D match to TRBD1 (5 bases). Looked up from germline, CDR1 is SEHNR and CDR2 is FQNEAQ (reference sequence). The germline V and J ends were trimmed by 1 base and 1 base, with 13 bases remaining between them. The CDR3 is 17 amino acids. The DNA of the CDR3 is TGTGCCAGCAGCTTAGTATTGGACACCTGGAACACCGGGGAGCTGTTTTTT. It yields the protein CASSLVLDTWNTGELFF.

The genes are TRBV7-8 and TRBJ1-3; 12 positions agree with TRBD1. J was trimmed by 11 bases and V by 0 bases; bases with no gene match: 5. Looked up from germline, CDR1 is SGHVS and CDR2 is FQNEAQ. The CDR3 consists of 15 residues. CDR3 sequence (DNA): TGTGCCAGCAGCTTAGCGGGGACAGGGGGCGCGGCCATATATTTT. It specifies CASSLAGTGGAAIYF.

This chain joins TRBV9 and TRBJ2-5; 8 bases fit TRBD2. After removal of 0 bases from V and 9 bases from J, the junction contained 13 bases not matched to a gene. This CDR3 is built from 16 residues. Germline V gene sequence: CDR1 SGDLS, CDR2 YYNGEE. CDR3 sequence (DNA): TGTGCCAGCAGCGTAGGAGGGCAGGGGCCGCGGGAGGCCCAGTACTTC. Translated: CASSVGGQGPREAQYF.

This clone showed up just once. This chain joins TRBV7-9 and TRBJ1-3; TRBD1 matches at 7 bases. Germline CDR1 SEHNR, CDR2 FQNEAQ (reference sequence). The V and J ends lost 2 bases and 0 bases, in that order; junction bases with no gene match: 7. The CDR3 covers 17 residues. The CDR3 reads CASSLSLGGASGNTIYF. DNA for the CDR3: TGTGCCAGCAGCTTAAGTCTAGGGGGCGCCTCTGGAAACACCATATATTTT.

This chain uses TRBV12-5 with TRBJ1-2; D gene uncertain. Trimming shortened V by 6 bases and J by 5 bases, and 10 bases separated the two germline ends. Germline loops: CDR1 LGHNT, CDR2 FRNRAP. The CDR3 is 12 residues long. The CDR3 nucleotides are TGTGCTAGTGGCTCTCACGTTTATGGCTACACCTTC. Its protein product is CASGSHVYGYTF. The full variable domain, rest sourced from reference TRBV12-5 and TRBJ1-2, is DARVTQTPRHKVTEMGQEVTMRCQPILGHNTVFWYRQTMMQGLELLAYFRNRAPLDDSGMPKDRFSAEMPDATLATLKIQPSEPRDSAVYFCASGSHVYGYTFGSGTRLTVV.

The V gene is TRBV30, the J gene TRBJ1-5; D might be TRBD1 (5 bases). The CDR3 is made up of 14 amino acids. Looked up from germline, CDR1 is GTSNPN and CDR2 is SVGIG (reference sequence). The ends were cut back, 2 bases at V and 5 bases at J, with 13 bases in the middle. In DNA, the CDR3 is TGTGCCTGGAGTAGTGACAGTACGTATCAGCCCCAGCATTTT. Amino acids: CAWSSDSTYQPQHF.

V and J are TRBV27 and TRBJ2-1; a weak D match, TRBD2 (6 bases). V was pared by 3 bases and J by 4 bases, with 13 bases between. CDR1 and CDR2 (germline): MNHEY, SMNVEV (reference sequence). The CDR3 is 15 amino acids. The DNA of the CDR3 is TGTGCCAGCAGTTTGTGGGAGCGGGCTTACAATGAGCAGTTCTTC. Translated, it gives CASSLWERAYNEQFF.

This chain uses TRBV7-9 with TRBJ1-2; D may be TRBD1 (6 bases). The CDR3 is 13 residues long. The V gene's germline CDR1 is SEHNR and CDR2 FQNEAQ (reference sequence). V was clipped by 3 bases and J by 6 bases, with 11 bases between them. The CDR3 nucleotides are TGTGCCAGCAGCTTTATACAGGGACATGGCTACACCTTC. The encoded protein is CASSFIQGHGYTF.

V usage is TRBV12-5 and J usage is TRBJ1-1; a weak D match, TRBD1 (5 bases). The V end was cut by 0 bases, the J end by 5 bases, with 13 bases between. The CDR3 is 15 amino acids. Germline CDR1 and CDR2: LGHNT and FRNRAP. CDR3 protein: CASGLVVGAGTEAFF. CDR3 nucleotide sequence: TGTGCTAGTGGTTTGGTGGTAGGGGCAGGGACTGAAGCTTTCTTT. Complete variable domain (other parts from reference TRBV12-5 and TRBJ1-1): DARVTQTPRHKVTEMGQEVTMRCQPILGHNTVFWYRQTMMQGLELLAYFRNRAPLDDSGMPKDRFSAEMPDATLATLKIQPSEPRDSAVYFCASGLVVGAGTEAFFGQGTRLTVV.